This TCR beta chain is from a study of CD4 and CD8 cells across lung adenocarcinoma regions. TCRdb reanalysed the PCR reads using MiXCR and keeps one entry per CDR3 protein. The sample carries 20,000 to 25,000 distinct CDR3 sequences, around half recorded once. Localized lung adenocarcinoma, a non-small cell lung cancer, affected the donors. This clonotype was seen a single time. Germline assignment: CDR1 MNHEY and CDR2 SVGAGI. This CDR3 has 15 residues. Sequenced input: CD8+ T cells from the center of a lung tumor. The receptor was isolated from a female donor with lung adenocarcinoma. The CD4 and CD8 labels of this study may be unreliable. The genes are TRBV6-5 and TRBJ2-1, with 7 bases lining up with TRBD2. The better agreement between TRBJ2-7 and the DNA end casts doubt on the J call. The chain's CDR3 is CASSYSGEGSSWQYF. In nucleotides, the CDR3 is TGTGCCAGCAGTTACTCGGGGGAGGGCTCCAGTTGGCAGTACTTC.